This entry lists 26 T cell receptor beta chains sequenced from one sample in a study of CD8 T cells in ankylosing spondylitis. One entry per CDR3 protein results from TCRdb running MiXCR on the 5' RACE reads. The data hold some 70,000 distinct CDR3 sequences, with roughly 5.3% observed a single time. The source material was blood, either unsorted or a sorted T cell fraction (not recorded which). Receptors originate from a male donor with ankylosing spondylitis or in good health (not recorded which).

This clonotype appeared many times. This chain uses TRBV4-2 with TRBJ2-7; TRBD1 or TRBD2 may be the D gene (5 bases each). The CDR3 is 15 amino acids. Germline assignment: CDR1 LGHNA and CDR2 YNFKEQ. V was shortened by 1 base and J by 4 bases, with 14 bases between the two germline ends. CDR3 sequence reads: CASSQVSGTGYEQYF. The CDR3 nucleotides are TGTGCCAGCAGCCAAGTTTCCGGGACGGGATACGAGCAGTACTTC.

There are many counts of this clonotype. The chain recombines TRBV20-1 with TRBJ2-1; 9 positions match TRBD2. The CDR3 loop spans 14 amino acids. Trimming at V came to 6 bases and at J to 6 bases, leaving 9 bases not matched to a gene. Germline V gene sequence: CDR1 DFQATT, CDR2 SNEGSKA (reference sequence). Here the CDR3 DNA reads TGCAGTGCGACCACTAGCGGGTTAAGCAATGAGCAGTTCTTC. This codes for CSATTSGLSNEQFF.

This clonotype was recorded many times. The chain links TRBV12-3 or TRBV12-4 to TRBJ2-2; 8 nucleotides align to TRBD1. The trim removed 7 bases at V and 2 bases at J, leaving 3 bases unmatched. The CDR3 has 14 amino acids. The CDR3, as DNA: TGTGCCAGCAACAGGGGGAGTAACACCGGGGAGCTGTTTTTT. It yields the protein CASNRGSNTGELFF.

This clonotype was observed a few times. The CDR3 nucleotides read TGTGCCAGCAGCGGTCGGGACAGGGGTTTCACAGATACGCAGTATTTT. Translated: CASSGRDRGFTDTQYF. This chain uses TRBV7-2 with TRBJ2-3, with 10 bases aligning to TRBD1. Germline V CDR1 and CDR2: SGHTA, FQGNSA. The CDR3 is 16 amino acids. V lost 5 bases and J lost 2; bases outside the gene matches: 7.

This clonotype was observed at least ten times. The chain is built from TRBV4-2 and TRBJ1-5; D possibly corresponds to TRBD1 (5 bases). This CDR3 comprises 16 residues. Trimming shortened V by 0 bases and J by 5 bases, and 14 bases separated the two germline ends. The germline V gene has CDR1 LGHNA and CDR2 YNFKEQ. In DNA, the CDR3 is TGTGCCAGCAGCCAAGATAACAGGAGGGGTTATCAGCCCCAGCATTTT. This translates into CASSQDNRRGYQPQHF.

Many counts were recorded for this clonotype. V and J are TRBV20-1 and TRBJ1-1; D remains ambiguous. Germline V gene sequence: CDR1 DFQATT, CDR2 SNEGSKA (reference sequence). Trimming took off 0 bases at V and 1 base at J, with 12 bases between the two ends. The CDR3 loop spans 15 amino acids. The CDR3 sequence is CSARDPAQSNTEAFF. CDR3 DNA sequence: TGCAGTGCTAGAGATCCCGCGCAGTCGAACACTGAAGCTTTCTTT.

This clonotype was seen repeatedly, ten times or more. The chain uses TRBV12-3 or TRBV12-4 and TRBJ1-6; 8 bases agree with TRBD1. The V and J ends lost 3 bases and 2 bases, in that order; junction bases with no gene match: 9. CDR3 size: 18 residues. CDR3 residues: CASSFMAGGFTYNSPLHF. The CDR3 nucleotides read TGTGCCAGCAGTTTCATGGCAGGGGGCTTCACCTATAATTCACCCCTCCACTTT.

This clonotype was seen ten or more times. CDR3 sequence (DNA): TGCGCCAGCAGCCCCGGGACAGGTTATAGCAATCAGCCCCAGCATTTT. Translated: CASSPGTGYSNQPQHF. The chain employs TRBV5-1 and TRBJ1-5; 8 nucleotides match TRBD1. The CDR3 contains 16 residues. Germline lookup yields CDR1 SGHRS and CDR2 YFSETQ. The ends lost 4 bases at V and 0 bases at J; junction bases unmatched: 6.

This rearrangement joins TRBV20-1 to TRBJ2-1; D gene uncertain. V lost 8 bases, J lost 4 bases, and 24 bases lay in between. CDR3 length: 16 amino acids. Looked up from germline, CDR1 is DFQATT and CDR2 is SNEGSKA (reference sequence). CDR3 loop: CSSWGHSPNYYNEQFF. The CDR3 DNA is TGCAGTTCTTGGGGTCACTCTCCGAACTATTACAATGAGCAGTTCTTC.

In its sample, this clonotype was seen many times. This chain's CDR3 is CSARDVKGGGYTF. CDR3 bases: TGCAGTGCTAGAGATGTGAAGGGGGGGGGCTACACCTTC. This chain connects TRBV20-1 to TRBJ1-2; maybe TRBD1 (6 bases). Deletions cut 0 bases from V and 8 bases from J, with 13 bases between. Germline V gene data show CDR1 as DFQATT and CDR2 as SNEGSKA (reference sequence). This CDR3 is built from 13 residues.

The table lists this clonotype with many counts. The chain couples TRBV5-1 to TRBJ2-1; 8 nucleotides match TRBD1. The CDR3 is 15 amino acids. Germline CDR1 and CDR2: SGHRS and YFSETQ. J lost 3 bases, V lost 4 bases, and 6 bases had no gene match. The CDR3 DNA is TGCGCCAGCAGCCCAGGACAGGGCCACTACAATGAGCAGTTCTTC. It translates to CASSPGQGHYNEQFF.

This clonotype was recorded many times. The rearrangement links TRBV5-1 to TRBJ2-3; TRBD1 matches at 8 bases. The CDR3 has 16 amino acids. The germline V gene has CDR1 SGHRS and CDR2 YFSETQ. After removal of 4 bases from V and 0 bases from J, the junction contained 7 bases not matched to a gene. CDR3 residues: CASSPQGQGSTDTQYF. In DNA, the CDR3 is TGCGCCAGCAGCCCTCAAGGACAGGGAAGCACAGATACGCAGTATTTT.

This clonotype was observed many times. This chain connects TRBV20-1 to TRBJ1-2; D gene ambiguous. This CDR3 has 11 amino acids. Germline V gives CDR1 DFQATT, CDR2 SNEGSKA (reference sequence). V shed 7 bases and J shed 3 bases, with 9 bases lying between them. CDR3 coding DNA: TGCAGTGACAGTCTTGACTATGGCTACACCTTC. As protein: CSDSLDYGYTF.

This clonotype has at least ten counts. The V call is TRBV12-3 or TRBV12-4, the J call TRBJ1-1; D not resolved. This CDR3 spans 13 amino acids. Trimming took 0 bases from V and 5 from J, leaving 7 bases between them. Here the CDR3 reads CASSLATGTEAFF. For the CDR3, the DNA is TGTGCCAGCAGTTTAGCAACTGGGACTGAAGCTTTCTTT.

Ten or more counts support this clonotype. J is TRBJ1-5 and V is TRBV4-1; no clear D gene. Germline V gene sequence: CDR1 MGHRA, CDR2 YSYEKL. The V and J ends lost 4 bases and 0 bases respectively, with 13 bases between them. The CDR3 covers 16 residues. CDR3 coding DNA: TGCGCCAGCAGCCCTCAAATCGGTAGTAGCAATCAGCCCCAGCATTTT. Protein sequence: CASSPQIGSSNQPQHF.

Many counts were recorded for this clonotype. The rearrangement uses TRBV12-3 or TRBV12-4 and TRBJ1-1; possibly TRBD1 for D (5 bases). Trimming cost V 6 bases and J 1 base, with 18 bases left between them. The length of the CDR3 is 16 residues. The CDR3 reads CASRPGRGAGNTEAFF. The CDR3 coding sequence is TGTGCCAGCAGGCCGGGGCGAGGGGCCGGGAACACTGAAGCTTTCTTT.

This clonotype occurred many times. The chain has TRBV5-1 and TRBJ2-7; perhaps TRBD1 as D (6 bases). Germline CDR1 and CDR2: SGHRS and YFSETQ. The CDR3 covers 15 residues. Trimming removed 0 bases from V and 0 bases from J, with 10 bases in between. This CDR3 is CASSLDRAFSYEQYF. CDR3 nucleotide sequence: TGCGCCAGCAGCTTGGACAGGGCCTTCTCCTACGAGCAGTACTTC.

CDR3 in amino acids: CASSAGGTGTGELFF. In DNA, the CDR3 is TGCGCCAGCAGCGCCGGAGGGACAGGGACCGGGGAGCTGTTTTTT. The V call is TRBV5-1, the J call TRBJ2-2; 9 positions agree with TRBD1. V was clipped by 4 bases and J by 5 bases; unmatched bases: 6. This CDR3 region has 15 residues. Germline assignment: CDR1 SGHRS and CDR2 YFSETQ. Full variable domain (remainder filled in from reference TRBV5-1 and TRBJ2-2): KAGVTQTPRYLIKTRGQQVTLSCSPISGHRSVSWYQQTPGQGLQFLFEYFSETQRNKGNFPGRFSGRQFSNSRSEMNVSTLELGDSALYLCASSAGGTGTGELFFGEGSRLTVL.

This clonotype was detected only a few times. A read error is possible here, since a much larger clone lies one base away. V and J are TRBV6-1 and TRBJ2-5; D unclear. Germline assignment: CDR1 MNHNS and CDR2 SASEGT. The CDR3 contains 11 residues. The CDR3 loop reads CVSSRQETQYF. In nucleotides, the CDR3 is TGTGTCAGCAGCAGACAAGAGACCCAGTACTTC.

This clonotype appeared many times. The chain has TRBV19 and TRBJ1-5, with TRBD1 identical over 9 bases. This CDR3 spans 13 amino acids. Per the germline V gene, CDR1 is LNHDA and CDR2 is SQIVND (reference sequence). The V gene end was trimmed by 5 bases and the J gene end by 7 bases; junction bases not matched to a gene: 3. CDR3 region: CASSSTGGQPQHF. For the CDR3, the DNA is TGTGCCAGTAGTTCGACAGGGGGACAGCCCCAGCATTTT.

This clonotype has at least ten counts. The chain recombines TRBV29-1 with TRBJ2-5, with a possible D match to TRBD2 (8 bases). V was cut by 6 bases and J by 1 base, with 18 bases left in between. The CDR3 totals 15 residues. Germline-derived CDR1 and CDR2 are SQVTM and ANQGSEA. The CDR3 protein is CSVAQGSGGQETQYF. DNA of the CDR3: TGCAGCGTGGCACAGGGGAGCGGGGGCCAAGAGACCCAGTACTTC.

The table lists this clonotype with many counts. V gene TRBV5-1 combines with J gene TRBJ2-5; 8 nucleotides line up with TRBD1. V lost 4 bases to trimming and J lost 5 bases; unmatched junction nucleotides: 7. There are 14 residues in the CDR3. Germline values: CDR1 SGHRS, CDR2 YFSETQ. CDR3 bases: TGCGCCAGCAGCGGGACAGGATCGGGGGAGACCCAGTACTTC. Protein sequence: CASSGTGSGETQYF.

Ten or more counts support this clonotype. The genes are TRBV10-3 and TRBJ2-2; D might be TRBD1 (5 bases). The V gene's germline CDR1 is ENHRY and CDR2 SYGVKD. V dropped 2 bases and J dropped 6 bases, with 13 bases sitting between them. This CDR3 has 15 amino acids. Written as DNA, the CDR3 is TGTGCCATCAGTGAGATGGGCCAAGGGGCCGGGGAGCTGTTTTTT. This gives the protein CAISEMGQGAGELFF.

This clonotype showed up many times. V and J are TRBV3-1 and TRBJ1-1; the D gene is possibly TRBD1 (5 bases). The CDR3 covers 14 residues. The V end was cut by 3 bases, the J end by 7 bases, with 15 bases between. The germline gives CDR1 LGHDT, CDR2 YNNKEL (reference sequence). The CDR3 region is CASSQLGRILEAFF. The CDR3, as DNA: TGTGCCAGCAGCCAGTTGGGACGGATACTTGAAGCTTTCTTT.

This clonotype was observed many times. J is TRBJ2-1 and V is TRBV10-2, with a possible D match to TRBD2 (7 bases). Germline loops: CDR1 WSHSY, CDR2 SAAADI. V gave up 5 bases and J gave up 3 bases, with 14 bases separating them. There are 15 residues in the CDR3. CDR3: CASSQQGGGYNEQFF. The CDR3 coding sequence is TGCGCCAGCAGTCAACAGGGAGGGGGCTACAATGAGCAGTTCTTC.

In this sample, this clonotype turned up many times. V and J are TRBV5-1 and TRBJ2-1, with TRBD2 matching over 12 bases. The CDR3 has 16 residues. Trimming removed 3 bases from V and 8 bases from J; junction bases left unmatched: 9. Germline V lookup: CDR1 SGHRS, CDR2 YFSETQ. DNA for the CDR3: TGCGCCAGCAGCTCGGCGGCTAGCGGGGGGGCCGATGAGCAGTTCTTC. This encodes CASSSAASGGADEQFF.